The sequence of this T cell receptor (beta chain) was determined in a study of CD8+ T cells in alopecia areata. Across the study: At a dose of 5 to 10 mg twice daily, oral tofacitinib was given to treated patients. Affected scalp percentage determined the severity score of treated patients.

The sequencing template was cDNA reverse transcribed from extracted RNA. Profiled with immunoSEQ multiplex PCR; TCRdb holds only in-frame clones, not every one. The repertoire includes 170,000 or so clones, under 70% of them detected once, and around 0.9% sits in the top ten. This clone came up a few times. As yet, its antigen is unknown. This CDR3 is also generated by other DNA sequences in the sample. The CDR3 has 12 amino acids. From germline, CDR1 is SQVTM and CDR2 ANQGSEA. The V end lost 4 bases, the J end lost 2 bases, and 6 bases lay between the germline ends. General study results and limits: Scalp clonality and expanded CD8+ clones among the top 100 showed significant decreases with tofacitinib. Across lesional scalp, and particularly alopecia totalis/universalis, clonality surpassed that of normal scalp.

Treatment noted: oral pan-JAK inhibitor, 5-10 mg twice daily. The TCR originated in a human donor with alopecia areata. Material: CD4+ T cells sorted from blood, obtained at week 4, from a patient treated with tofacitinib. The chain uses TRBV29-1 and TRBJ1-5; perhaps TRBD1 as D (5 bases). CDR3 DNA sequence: TGCAGCGTTGGAGGGGGCAATCAGCCCCAGCATTTT. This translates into CSVGGGNQPQHF.